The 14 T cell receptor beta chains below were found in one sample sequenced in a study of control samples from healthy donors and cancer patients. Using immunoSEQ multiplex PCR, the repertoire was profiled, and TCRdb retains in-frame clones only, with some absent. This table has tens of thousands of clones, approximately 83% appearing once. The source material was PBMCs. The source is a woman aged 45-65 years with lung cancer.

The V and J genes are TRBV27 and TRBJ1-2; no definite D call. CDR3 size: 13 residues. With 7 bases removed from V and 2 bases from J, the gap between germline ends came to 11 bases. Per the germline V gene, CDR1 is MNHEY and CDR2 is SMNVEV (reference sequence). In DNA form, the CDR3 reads TGTGCCAGCACAGGTGACTTAAACTATGGCTACACCTTC. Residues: CASTGDLNYGYTF.

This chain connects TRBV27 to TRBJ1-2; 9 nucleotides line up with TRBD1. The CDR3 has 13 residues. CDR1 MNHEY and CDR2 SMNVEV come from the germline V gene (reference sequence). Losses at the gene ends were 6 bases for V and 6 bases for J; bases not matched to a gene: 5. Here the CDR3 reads CASRRTGENGYTF. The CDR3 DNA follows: TGTGCCAGCAGGAGGACAGGGGAGAATGGCTACACCTTC.

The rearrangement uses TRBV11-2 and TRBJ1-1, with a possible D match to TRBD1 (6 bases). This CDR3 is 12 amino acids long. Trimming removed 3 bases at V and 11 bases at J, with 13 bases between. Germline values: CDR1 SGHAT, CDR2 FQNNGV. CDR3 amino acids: CASSFSQGSAFF. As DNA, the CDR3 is TGTGCCAGCAGCTTCTCTCAGGGGAGCGCTTTCTTT.

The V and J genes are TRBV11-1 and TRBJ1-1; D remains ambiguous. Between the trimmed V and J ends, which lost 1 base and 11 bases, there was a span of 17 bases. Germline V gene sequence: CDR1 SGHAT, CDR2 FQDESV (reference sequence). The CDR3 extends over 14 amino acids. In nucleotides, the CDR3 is TGTGCCAGCAGCTTAGGAAGTTGGGCCCCGGGGGCTTTCTTT. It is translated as CASSLGSWAPGAFF.

As DNA, the CDR3 is TGTGCCACCAGTGATAAACAGGGGGCGTGGGGATACACAGATACGCAGTATTTT. Amino acid sequence: CATSDKQGAWGYTDTQYF. The chain combines TRBV24-1 with TRBJ2-3, with 9 bases fitting TRBD1. The trim removed 3 bases at V and 2 bases at J, leaving 11 bases unmatched. The CDR3 runs 18 residues. The germline CDR1 and CDR2 sequences are KGHDR and SFDVKD.

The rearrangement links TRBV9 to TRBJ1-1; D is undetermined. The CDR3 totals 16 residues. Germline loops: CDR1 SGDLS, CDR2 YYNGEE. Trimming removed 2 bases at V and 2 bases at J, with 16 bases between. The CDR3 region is CASSVEPGLPNTEAFF. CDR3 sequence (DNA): TGTGCCAGCAGCGTTGAACCGGGCCTCCCTAACACTGAAGCTTTCTTT.

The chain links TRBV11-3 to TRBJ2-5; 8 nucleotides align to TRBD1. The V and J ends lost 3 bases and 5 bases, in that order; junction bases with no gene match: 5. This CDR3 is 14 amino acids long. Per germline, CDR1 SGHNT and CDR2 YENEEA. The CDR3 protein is CASSFSGGRETQYF. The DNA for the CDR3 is TGTGCCAGCAGCTTCTCAGGGGGCCGCGAGACCCAGTACTTC.

The CDR3 DNA is TGTGCCAGCAGCGAGACAGACTATGGCTACACCTTC. Protein: CASSETDYGYTF. The chain links TRBV3-1 (or the pseudogene TRBV3-2) to TRBJ1-2, with TRBD1 as a possible D gene (5 bases). CDR3 length equals 12 residues. Germline loops: CDR1 LGHDT, CDR2 YNNKEL (reference sequence). V lost 5 bases, J lost 3 bases, and 7 bases lay in between.

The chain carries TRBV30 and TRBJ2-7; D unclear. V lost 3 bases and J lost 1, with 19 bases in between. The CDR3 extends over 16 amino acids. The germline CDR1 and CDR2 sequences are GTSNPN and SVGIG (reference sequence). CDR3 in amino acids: CAWRWGSAILSYEQYF. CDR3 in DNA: TGTGCCTGGAGATGGGGTTCTGCTATACTTTCCTACGAGCAGTACTTC.

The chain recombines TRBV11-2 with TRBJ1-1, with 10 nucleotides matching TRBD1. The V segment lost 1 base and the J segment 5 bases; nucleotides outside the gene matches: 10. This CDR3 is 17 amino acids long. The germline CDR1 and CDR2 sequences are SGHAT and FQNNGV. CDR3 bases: TGTGCCAGCAGCTTAGCTGCGACAGGGGGCTCGAAGACTGAAGCTTTCTTT. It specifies CASSLAATGGSKTEAFF.

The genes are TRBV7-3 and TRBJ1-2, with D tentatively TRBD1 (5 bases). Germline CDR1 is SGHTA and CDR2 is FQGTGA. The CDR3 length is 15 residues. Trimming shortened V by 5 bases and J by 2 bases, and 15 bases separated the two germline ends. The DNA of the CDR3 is TGTGCCAGCAGCGATATGAGGACAAGAAACTATGGCTACACCTTC. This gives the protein CASSDMRTRNYGYTF.

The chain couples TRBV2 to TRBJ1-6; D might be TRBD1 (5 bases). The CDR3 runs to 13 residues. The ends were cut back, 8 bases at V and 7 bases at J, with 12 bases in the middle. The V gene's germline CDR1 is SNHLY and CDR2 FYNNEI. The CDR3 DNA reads TGTGCCAGCCTACAGGATTTGAATTCACCCCTCCACTTT. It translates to CASLQDLNSPLHF.

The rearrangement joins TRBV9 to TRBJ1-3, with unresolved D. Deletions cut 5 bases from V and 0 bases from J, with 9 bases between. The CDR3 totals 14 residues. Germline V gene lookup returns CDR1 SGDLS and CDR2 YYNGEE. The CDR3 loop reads CASSDGSSGNTIYF. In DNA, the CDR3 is TGTGCCAGCAGTGACGGGTCCTCTGGAAACACCATATATTTT. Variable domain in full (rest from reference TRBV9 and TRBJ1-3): DSGVTQTPKHLITATGQRVTLRCSPRSGDLSVYWYQQSLDQGLQFLIQYYNGEERAKGNILERFSAQQFPDLHSELNLSSLELGDSALYFCASSDGSSGNTIYFGEGSWLTVV.

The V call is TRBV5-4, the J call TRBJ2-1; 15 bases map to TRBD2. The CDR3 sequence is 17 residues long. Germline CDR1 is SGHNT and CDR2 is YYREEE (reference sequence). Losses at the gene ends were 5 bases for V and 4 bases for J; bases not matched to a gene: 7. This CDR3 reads CASSSGTSGGPYNEQFF. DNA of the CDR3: TGTGCCAGCAGTTCCGGGACTAGCGGGGGGCCGTACAATGAGCAGTTCTTC. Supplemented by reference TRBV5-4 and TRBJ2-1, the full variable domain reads ETGVTQSPTHLIKTRGQQVTLRCSSQSGHNTVSWYQQALGQGPQFIFQYYREEENGRGNFPPRFSGLQFPNYSSELNVNALELDDSALYLCASSSGTSGGPYNEQFFGPGTRLTVL.